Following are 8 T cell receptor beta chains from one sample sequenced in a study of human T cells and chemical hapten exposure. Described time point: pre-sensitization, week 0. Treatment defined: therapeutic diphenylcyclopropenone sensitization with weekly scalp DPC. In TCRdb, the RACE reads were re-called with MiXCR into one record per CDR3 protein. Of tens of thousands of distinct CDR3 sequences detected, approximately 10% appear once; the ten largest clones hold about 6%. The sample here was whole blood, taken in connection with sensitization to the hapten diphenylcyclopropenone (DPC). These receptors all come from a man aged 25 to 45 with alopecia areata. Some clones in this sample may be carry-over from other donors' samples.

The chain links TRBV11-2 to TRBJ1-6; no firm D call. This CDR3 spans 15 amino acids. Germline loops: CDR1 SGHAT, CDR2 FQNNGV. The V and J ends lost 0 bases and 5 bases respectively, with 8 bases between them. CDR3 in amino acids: CASSLDPPDNSPLHF. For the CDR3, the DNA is TGTGCCAGCAGCTTAGACCCACCTGATAATTCACCCCTCCACTTT.

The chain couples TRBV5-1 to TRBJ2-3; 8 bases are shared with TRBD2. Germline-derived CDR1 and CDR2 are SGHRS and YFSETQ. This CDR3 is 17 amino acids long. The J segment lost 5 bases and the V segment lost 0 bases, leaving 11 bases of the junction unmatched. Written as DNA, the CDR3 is TGCGCCAGCAGCTTGGGGGCAGCGGGAGTCGGTGGAGATACGCAGTATTTT. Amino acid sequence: CASSLGAAGVGGDTQYF.

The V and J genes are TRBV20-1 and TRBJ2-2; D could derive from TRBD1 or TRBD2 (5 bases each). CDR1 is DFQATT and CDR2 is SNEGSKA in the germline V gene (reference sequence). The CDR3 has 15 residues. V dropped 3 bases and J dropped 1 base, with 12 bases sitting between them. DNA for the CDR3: TGCAGTGCTAGGGGGGTCCAGCTGAACACCGGGGAGCTGTTTTTT. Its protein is CSARGVQLNTGELFF.

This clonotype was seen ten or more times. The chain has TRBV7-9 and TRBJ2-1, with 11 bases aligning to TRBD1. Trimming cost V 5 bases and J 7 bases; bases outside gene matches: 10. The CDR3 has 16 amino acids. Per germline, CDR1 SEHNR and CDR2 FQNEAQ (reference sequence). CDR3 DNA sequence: TGTGCCAGCAGCCCCCGGACAGGGGGCCCTATGAATGAGCAGTTCTTC. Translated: CASSPRTGGPMNEQFF.

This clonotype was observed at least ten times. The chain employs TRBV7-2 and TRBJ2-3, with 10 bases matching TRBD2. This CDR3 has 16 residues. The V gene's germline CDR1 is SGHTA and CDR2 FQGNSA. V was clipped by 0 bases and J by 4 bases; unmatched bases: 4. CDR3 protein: CASSLAGAGGADTQYF. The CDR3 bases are TGTGCCAGCAGCTTAGCCGGAGCGGGAGGGGCAGATACGCAGTATTTT.

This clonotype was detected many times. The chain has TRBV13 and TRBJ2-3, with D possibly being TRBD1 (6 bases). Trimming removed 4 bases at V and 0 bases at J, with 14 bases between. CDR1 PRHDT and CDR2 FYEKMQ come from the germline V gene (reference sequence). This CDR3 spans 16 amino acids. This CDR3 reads CASSYLVGASTDTQYF. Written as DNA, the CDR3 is TGTGCCAGCAGCTACTTAGTGGGGGCCAGCACAGATACGCAGTATTTT.

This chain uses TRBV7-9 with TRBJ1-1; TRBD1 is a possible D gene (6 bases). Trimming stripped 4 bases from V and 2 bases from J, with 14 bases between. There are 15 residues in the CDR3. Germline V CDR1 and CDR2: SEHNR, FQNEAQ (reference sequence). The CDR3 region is CASSSDSQPNTEAFF. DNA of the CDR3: TGTGCCAGCAGCTCGGACAGCCAACCTAACACTGAAGCTTTCTTT.

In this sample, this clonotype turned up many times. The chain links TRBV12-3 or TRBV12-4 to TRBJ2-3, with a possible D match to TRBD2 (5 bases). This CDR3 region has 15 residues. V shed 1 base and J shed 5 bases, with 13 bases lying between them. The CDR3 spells CASSLGGWVEDTQYF. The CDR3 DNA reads TGTGCCAGCAGTTTAGGCGGGTGGGTCGAAGATACGCAGTATTTT.